One sample yielded the 31 T cell receptor beta chains listed below, sequenced in a study of blood T cell repertoires in COVID-19. Here immunoSEQ multiplex PCR was the method, and the copy in TCRdb shows in-frame clones only, minus some. The sample includes under 25,000 clones, roughly nine tenths of them seen just once. The source material was peripheral blood. Receptors originate from a human donor with active COVID-19. The donor label of this sample is uncertain.

This clone occurred once. V and J are TRBV5-6 and TRBJ2-1; 10 bases line up with TRBD2. The CDR3 loop spans 19 amino acids. The junction had 12 bases not matched to a gene; V was cut back by 1 base and J by 2 bases. Germline V gene data show CDR1 as SGHDT and CDR2 as YYEEEE. In nucleotides, the CDR3 is TGTGCCAGCAGCTTGTTCCGGCTAGCGGGAGAAGTCGCCTACAATGAGCAGTTCTTC. This translates into CASSLFRLAGEVAYNEQFF.

The V call is TRBV4-3, the J call TRBJ2-7; 10 nucleotides line up with TRBD1. V lost 4 bases and J lost 0; bases outside the gene matches: 3. The CDR3 has 15 amino acids. Germline assignment: CDR1 LGHNA and CDR2 YSLEER. CDR3 protein: CASSLRTGGSYEQYF. The CDR3 DNA is TGCGCCAGCAGCCTTAGGACAGGGGGCTCCTACGAGCAGTACTTC.

The rearrangement links TRBV19 to TRBJ2-1; 7 bases map to TRBD1. This CDR3 has 13 residues. Trimming took 6 bases from V and 10 from J; bases not matched to a gene: 9. Germline assignment: CDR1 LNHDA and CDR2 SQIVND (reference sequence). CDR3 nucleotide sequence: TGTGCCAGTAGGTCCTCGTTGGGACAGGAGCAGTTCTTC. Its translation is CASRSSLGQEQFF.

J is TRBJ1-6 and V is TRBV28; possible D gene TRBD1, 5 bases. The V gene's germline CDR1 is MDHEN and CDR2 SYDVKM. Trimming removed 8 bases from V and 7 bases from J, with 15 bases in between. There are 14 residues in the CDR3. Written as DNA, the CDR3 is TGTGCCAGCTCGCCGGGGGGGGTAAATTCACCCCTCCACTTT. It yields the protein CASSPGGVNSPLHF.

The sample holds one count of this clone. The J gene is TRBJ1-1, the V gene TRBV11-3; 7 nucleotides agree with TRBD1. Germline CDR1 and CDR2: SGHNT and YENEEA. This CDR3 has 13 residues. Trimming cost V 4 bases and J 5 bases; bases outside gene matches: 4. DNA for the CDR3: TGTGCCAGCAGCTCAGGGGGAAGGACTGAAGCTTTCTTT. It is translated as CASSSGGRTEAFF.

The rearrangement uses TRBV5-4 and TRBJ1-5; maybe TRBD1 (5 bases). The CDR3 is made up of 14 amino acids. The germline V gene has CDR1 SGHNT and CDR2 YYREEE (reference sequence). V shed 4 bases and J shed 0 bases, with 8 bases lying between them. CDR3 DNA sequence: TGTGCCAGCAGCCCAGACAGTAGCAATCAGCCCCAGCATTTT. As protein: CASSPDSSNQPQHF.

The J gene is TRBJ2-7, the V gene TRBV7-9; 8 positions agree with TRBD1. This CDR3 region has 15 residues. CDR1 and CDR2 from the germline V gene are SEHNR and FQNEAQ (reference sequence). J was trimmed by 8 bases and V by 5 bases; bases with no gene match: 14. CDR3 amino acids: CASSGGQGAVTQQYF. As DNA, the CDR3 is TGTGCCAGCAGCGGGGGGCAGGGGGCTGTCACGCAGCAGTACTTC.

V gene TRBV19 combines with J gene TRBJ2-7, with D hard to call. V was pared by 6 bases and J by 2 bases, with 17 bases between. The CDR3 runs 15 residues. Germline CDR1 LNHDA, CDR2 SQIVND (reference sequence). For the CDR3, the DNA is TGTGCCAGTAGCCCCCGGAAACAGACGACCTACGAGCAGTACTTC. It codes for CASSPRKQTTYEQYF.

The chain uses TRBV6-5 and TRBJ2-2, with D possibly being TRBD1 (7 bases). Trimming shortened V by 11 bases and J by 5 bases, and 15 bases separated the two germline ends. The CDR3 runs to 13 residues. Germline CDR1 MNHEY, CDR2 SVGAGI. The CDR3 is CAAKQGRTGELFF. As DNA, the CDR3 is TGTGCCGCCAAACAGGGGAGGACCGGGGAGCTGTTTTTT.

The genes are TRBV9 and TRBJ2-1, with 8 bases identical to TRBD2. J was trimmed by 0 bases and V by 2 bases; bases with no gene match: 4. From germline, CDR1 is SGDLS and CDR2 YYNGEE. CDR3 size: 16 residues. DNA for the CDR3: TGTGCCAGCAGCGTTAGCGGGGTAAGCTCCTACAATGAGCAGTTCTTC. It translates to CASSVSGVSSYNEQFF. Variable domain in full (rest from reference TRBV9 and TRBJ2-1): DSGVTQTPKHLITATGQRVTLRCSPRSGDLSVYWYQQSLDQGLQFLIQYYNGEERAKGNILERFSAQQFPDLHSELNLSSLELGDSALYFCASSVSGVSSYNEQFFGPGTRLTVL.

This chain links TRBV9 with TRBJ1-2; TRBD1 matches at 7 bases. The CDR3 is made up of 13 amino acids. Germline CDR1 and CDR2: SGDLS and YYNGEE. The V segment lost 2 bases and the J segment 4 bases; nucleotides outside the gene matches: 2. The CDR3 loop reads CASSVRQGYGYTF. For the CDR3, the DNA is TGTGCCAGCAGCGTTCGACAGGGCTATGGCTACACCTTC. Full variable domain (missing parts from reference TRBV9 and TRBJ1-2): DSGVTQTPKHLITATGQRVTLRCSPRSGDLSVYWYQQSLDQGLQFLIQYYNGEERAKGNILERFSAQQFPDLHSELNLSSLELGDSALYFCASSVRQGYGYTFGSGTRLTVV.

The V gene is TRBV6-5, the J gene TRBJ1-2; 8 nucleotides match TRBD1. Losses at the gene ends were 5 bases for V and 7 bases for J; bases not matched to a gene: 9. CDR1 MNHEY and CDR2 SVGAGI come from the germline V gene. There are 14 residues in the CDR3. In DNA form, the CDR3 reads TGTGCCAGCAGTAGCCAGGGGGCCACAGGTGGCTACACCTTC. Its translation: CASSSQGATGGYTF.

The chain has TRBV2 and TRBJ2-3, with D unresolved. The length of the CDR3 is 12 residues. V was shortened by 4 bases and J by 7 bases, with 9 bases between the two germline ends. Germline V gene sequence: CDR1 SNHLY, CDR2 FYNNEI. CDR3 DNA: TGTGCCAGCAGTGTTAGCCGAAATACGCAGTATTTT. Translated, it gives CASSVSRNTQYF.

The chain joins TRBV4-1 to TRBJ2-5; 9 bases map to TRBD1. J was trimmed by 5 bases and V by 1 base; bases with no gene match: 8. CDR1 is MGHRA, CDR2 YSYEKL, per germline. The CDR3 totals 16 residues. CDR3 region: CASSQATTGGMETQYF. CDR3 DNA sequence: TGCGCCAGCAGCCAAGCCACTACAGGGGGCATGGAGACCCAGTACTTC.

This chain joins TRBV15 and TRBJ1-1, with D possibly matching TRBD1 (5 bases). This CDR3 is 15 amino acids long. CDR1 and CDR2 from the germline V gene are LNHNV and YYDKDF (reference sequence). The V end was cut by 6 bases, the J end by 5 bases, with 19 bases between. Here the CDR3 DNA reads TGTGCCACCAGGCCGGGGAGGGGTTCGGTTACTGAAGCTTTCTTT. It specifies CATRPGRGSVTEAFF.

V is TRBV24-1 and J is TRBJ1-2, with D unclear. Deletions cut 3 bases from V and 4 bases from J, with 14 bases between. Germline V gene sequence: CDR1 KGHDR, CDR2 SFDVKD. The CDR3 is 15 amino acids. DNA of the CDR3: TGTGCCACCAGTGATAGGACTGACACGGTCTATGGCTACACCTTC. Protein product: CATSDRTDTVYGYTF.

The chain recombines TRBV25-1 with TRBJ2-1; 7 nucleotides agree with TRBD2. The V and J ends lost 9 bases and 2 bases, in that order; junction bases with no gene match: 7. The CDR3 length is 14 residues. Germline loops: CDR1 MGHDK, CDR2 SYGVNS. The CDR3 sequence: CASTAAGTYNEQFF. In nucleotides, the CDR3 is TGTGCCAGTACCGCAGCGGGAACCTACAATGAGCAGTTCTTC.

This rearrangement joins TRBV7-8 to TRBJ2-3; D is undetermined. Trimming removed 2 bases at V and 6 bases at J, with 9 bases between. Per germline, CDR1 SGHVS and CDR2 FQNEAQ. The length of the CDR3 is 13 residues. This CDR3 is CASSLSPVDTQYF. CDR3 bases: TGTGCCAGCAGCTTATCCCCGGTGGATACGCAGTATTTT.

The V call is TRBV24-1, the J call TRBJ2-2; the match to TRBD2 covers 7 bases. The CDR3 runs to 15 residues. V lost 9 bases to trimming and J lost 7 bases; unmatched junction nucleotides: 13. Per the germline V gene, CDR1 is KGHDR and CDR2 is SFDVKD. CDR3 nucleotide sequence: TGTGCCACCGGAAGTATAAGCGGGATTCACGGGGAGCTGTTTTTT. This gives the protein CATGSISGIHGELFF.

The gene calls are TRBV19 and TRBJ2-1; 7 bases agree with TRBD1. The CDR3 consists of 14 residues. V trimming: 7 bases; J trimming: 2 bases; junction bases outside the gene matches: 5. Germline V gene data show CDR1 as LNHDA and CDR2 as SQIVND (reference sequence). CDR3 DNA sequence: TGTGCCAGTACGCGGCAGGGGGCCTACAATGAGCAGTTCTTC. Translating gives CASTRQGAYNEQFF.

In this sample, this clone turned up once. The chain carries TRBV7-9 and TRBJ1-2; TRBD1 matches at 8 bases. The J segment lost 8 bases and the V segment lost 1 base, leaving 6 bases of the junction unmatched. Germline-derived CDR1 and CDR2 are SEHNR and FQNEAQ (reference sequence). There are 14 residues in the CDR3. The CDR3 nucleotides read TGTGCCAGCAGCTTAGGCGGACAGGGTCGGGGCTACACCTTC. It specifies CASSLGGQGRGYTF.

This clone has more than one count but fewer than ten. The V call is TRBV7-9, the J call TRBJ1-4; 9 nucleotides agree with TRBD1. The CDR3 contains 15 residues. V trimming: 6 bases; J trimming: 4 bases; junction bases outside the gene matches: 6. Germline V CDR1 and CDR2: SEHNR, FQNEAQ (reference sequence). CDR3 nucleotides: TGTGCCAGCAGGTCCCAGACAGGGGGTAATGAAAAACTGTTTTTT. Its translation: CASRSQTGGNEKLFF.

The genes are TRBV6-2 or TRBV6-3 and TRBJ2-1; 7 bases align to TRBD2. Germline V gene data show CDR1 as MNHEY and CDR2 as SVGEGT. V shed 4 bases, J shed 4 bases, and the junction held 7 bases outside the gene matches. The CDR3 spans 15 residues. CDR3 loop: CASSFAGDYYNEQFF. CDR3 coding DNA: TGTGCCAGCAGTTTCGCCGGGGACTATTACAATGAGCAGTTCTTC.

The table lists this clone with a few counts. The chain uses TRBV28 and TRBJ2-5; D may be TRBD1 (6 bases). The germline CDR1 and CDR2 sequences are MDHEN and SYDVKM. The CDR3 is 15 amino acids. With 5 bases removed from V and 5 bases from J, the gap between germline ends came to 18 bases. CDR3 coding DNA: TGTGCCAGCAGTGATTTGGGGGCAGGATGGGAGACCCAGTACTTC. Protein: CASSDLGAGWETQYF.

A word on this clone: This may arise from a read error, as a much more abundant clone is one base away. This sequence joins TRBV19 and TRBJ1-1; TRBD1 matches 7 bases. The CDR3 runs 15 residues. Germline CDR1 and CDR2: LNHDA and SQIVND (reference sequence). The CDR3 coding sequence is TGTGTCAGTAGTATTTATGGGACAGCAAACACTGAAGCTTTCTTT. Residues: CVSSIYGTANTEAFF.

This chain joins TRBV7-6 and TRBJ2-1; D is uncertain. The V gene's germline CDR1 is SGHVS and CDR2 FNYEAQ. The CDR3 contains 16 residues. Trimming pared 2 bases from V and 0 bases from J, leaving 11 bases between. DNA for the CDR3: TGTGCCAGCAGCTTACGAGGCTCGAGCTCCTACAATGAGCAGTTCTTC. The encoded protein is CASSLRGSSSYNEQFF.

This clone appeared once. This chain links TRBV4-1 with TRBJ2-1; the match to TRBD2 covers 10 bases. Per germline, CDR1 MGHRA and CDR2 YSYEKL. J was trimmed by 8 bases and V by 1 base; bases with no gene match: 8. There are 16 residues in the CDR3. CDR3 sequence reads: CASSQGRASGSDEQFF. DNA for the CDR3: TGCGCCAGCAGCCAAGGGAGGGCTAGCGGGAGTGATGAGCAGTTCTTC.

The chain combines TRBV23-1 with TRBJ2-1; 10 positions match TRBD2. TRBV23-1 is labeled an ORF, and its function is uncertain. This CDR3 is built from 19 residues. The J segment lost 0 bases and the V segment lost 2 bases, leaving 10 bases of the junction unmatched. The CDR3 is CASSQPRASGSCSYNEQFF. The CDR3 nucleotides read TGCGCCAGCAGTCAACCACGGGCTAGCGGGAGTTGCTCCTACAATGAGCAGTTCTTC.

In DNA form, the CDR3 reads TGTGCCAGCAGCTTGGTGTGGGCAGGGGTGAACACTGAAGCTTTCTTT. This gives the protein CASSLVWAGVNTEAFF. This chain links TRBV5-5 with TRBJ1-1; possible D gene TRBD1, 6 bases. The V gene lost 0 bases and the J gene lost 0 bases, with 12 bases spanning the gap. This CDR3 contains 16 residues. CDR1 and CDR2 from the germline V gene are SGHKS and YYEKEE (reference sequence).

This chain connects TRBV27 to TRBJ2-1, with D possibly being TRBD2 (7 bases). The CDR3 sequence is 13 residues long. The V gene's germline CDR1 is MNHEY and CDR2 SMNVEV (reference sequence). Trimming took 3 bases from V and 8 from J, leaving 11 bases between them. CDR3 DNA: TGTGCCAGCAGTTTGGGGGGGGCGTATGAGCAGTTCTTC. It is translated as CASSLGGAYEQFF.

The chain links TRBV7-9 to TRBJ2-5, with 7 bases fitting TRBD1. The V and J ends lost 2 bases and 2 bases, in that order; junction bases with no gene match: 5. The CDR3 runs 15 residues. CDR1 SEHNR and CDR2 FQNEAQ come from the germline V gene (reference sequence). The CDR3 DNA reads as TGTGCCAGCAGCTTACAGGCAGGGGGTCAAGAGACCCAGTACTTC. It codes for CASSLQAGGQETQYF.